This TCR beta chain originates from a study of T cell repertoires in cytomegalovirus infection. Looking at the study overall: Indications of both CMV infection and matching HLA type were provided by public TCR beta signatures. General study results and limits: Across the ex vivo response, the dominant clonotypes were HLA-C-restricted CMV-specific TCR beta clonotypes. Cumulative public TCR beta family frequency identified CMV carriers with the relevant HLA.

Germline values: CDR1 SGHRS, CDR2 YFSETQ. The CDR3 contains 14 residues. V lost 4 bases and J 5 bases, leaving 14 bases between the germline ends. TCRdb independently ran MiXCR on the reads; one entry per CDR3 protein. The table shows fewer than 550,000 distinct CDR3 sequences, with over 9% occurring only once. This clonotype was seen many times. The target antigen is unknown. This chain uses TRBV5-1 with TRBJ2-3, with D perhaps TRBD1 or TRBD2 (6 bases each). What was sequenced was PBMCs. The receptor was derived from a human donor in good health (CMV status not recorded). Some clones in this sample may be carry-over from other donors' samples. This chain's CDR3 is CASSARGQGDTQYF. For the CDR3, the DNA is TGCGCCAGCAGCGCCCGGGGGCAAGGAGATACGCAGTATTTT.